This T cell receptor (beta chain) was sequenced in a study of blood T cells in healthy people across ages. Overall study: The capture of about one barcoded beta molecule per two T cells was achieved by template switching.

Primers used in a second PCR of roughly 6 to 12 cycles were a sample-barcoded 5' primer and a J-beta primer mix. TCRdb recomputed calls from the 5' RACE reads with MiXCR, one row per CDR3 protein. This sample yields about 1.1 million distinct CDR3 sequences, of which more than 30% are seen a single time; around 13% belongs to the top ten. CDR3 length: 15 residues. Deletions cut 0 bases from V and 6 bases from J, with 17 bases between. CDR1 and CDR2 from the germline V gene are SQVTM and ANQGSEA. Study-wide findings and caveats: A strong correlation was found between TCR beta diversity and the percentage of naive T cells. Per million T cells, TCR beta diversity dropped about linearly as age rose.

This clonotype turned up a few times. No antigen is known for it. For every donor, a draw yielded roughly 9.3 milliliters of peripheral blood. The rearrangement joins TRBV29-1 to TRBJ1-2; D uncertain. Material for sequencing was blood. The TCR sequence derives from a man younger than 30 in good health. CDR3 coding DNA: TGCAGCGTTGAAGATGGGTCATTTTTTGAGGATGGCTACACCTTC. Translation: CSVEDGSFFEDGYTF.